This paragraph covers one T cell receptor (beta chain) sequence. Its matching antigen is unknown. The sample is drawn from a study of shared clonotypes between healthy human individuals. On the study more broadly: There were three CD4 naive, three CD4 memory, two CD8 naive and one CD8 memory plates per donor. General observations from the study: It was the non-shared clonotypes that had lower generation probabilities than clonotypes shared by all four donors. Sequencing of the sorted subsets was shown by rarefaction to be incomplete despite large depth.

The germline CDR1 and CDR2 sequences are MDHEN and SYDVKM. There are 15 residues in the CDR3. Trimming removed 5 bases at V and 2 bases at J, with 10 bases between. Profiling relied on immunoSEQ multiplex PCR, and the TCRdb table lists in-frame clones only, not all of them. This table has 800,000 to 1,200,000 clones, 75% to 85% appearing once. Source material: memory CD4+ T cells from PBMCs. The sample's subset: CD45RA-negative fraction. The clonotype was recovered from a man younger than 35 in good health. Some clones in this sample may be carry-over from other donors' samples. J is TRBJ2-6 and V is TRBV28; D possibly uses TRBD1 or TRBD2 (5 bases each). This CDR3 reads CASSRGGPGANVLTF. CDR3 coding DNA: TGTGCCAGCAGTCGTGGGGGACCTGGGGCCAACGTCCTGACTTTC.